This record looks at one TCR beta chain sequence and its context. This sample is drawn from a study of blood T cell repertoires in COVID-19. In the study overall: T cells, B-cell-depleted T cells, or PBMCs provided the cDNA or gDNA that served as material.

Those enrolled, adults aged about 18 to 89 years, came from roughly 22 US areas. This CDR3 is 12 amino acids long. Trimming removed 6 bases from V and 7 bases from J; junction bases left unmatched: 2. Germline V gene lookup returns CDR1 MDHEN and CDR2 SYDVKM. Per the study methods: Cell counts per sample came from amplifying reference gene primers. Profiled with immunoSEQ multiplex PCR; TCRdb holds only in-frame clones, not every one. V, J and clone size are taken as reported in that table, and D and trimming were inferred from the DNA itself. Found here are a few hundred thousand clones, 80% to 90% of them singletons; the top ten hold 3.8%.

The rearrangement uses TRBV28 and TRBJ1-5, with 8 bases identical to TRBD1. The sequence came from a middle-aged woman with acute COVID-19. What was sequenced was PBMCs or T cells enriched from blood (not recorded which). DNA of the CDR3: TGTGCCAGCAGAGGACAGGGCCAGCCCCAGCATTTT. It yields the protein CASRGQGQPQHF.